What follows are 29 T cell receptor beta chains derived from one specimen sequenced in a study of T cell changes during pregnancy in multiple sclerosis. TCRdb's copy holds only in-frame clones and misses some; the assay was immunoSEQ multiplex PCR. Found here are 69,000 or so clones, 85% to 95% of them singletons; the top ten hold about 2.5%. Sequences were derived from peripheral blood, sampled before pregnancy. The receptors were sampled from a female donor with multiple sclerosis, enrolled in a pregnancy study.

The chain links TRBV6-5 to TRBJ2-7; 9 positions match TRBD2. V trimming: 2 bases; J trimming: 7 bases; junction bases outside the gene matches: 12. Germline V gives CDR1 MNHEY, CDR2 SVGAGI. The CDR3 totals 16 residues. This CDR3 is CASSYGLAGRLREQYF. DNA for the CDR3: TGTGCCAGCAGTTACGGGCTAGCGGGACGTCTGAGGGAGCAGTACTTC.

The chain combines TRBV27 with TRBJ2-1, with 10 positions matching TRBD2. V trimming: 2 bases; J trimming: 6 bases; junction bases outside the gene matches: 13. The V gene's germline CDR1 is MNHEY and CDR2 SMNVEV (reference sequence). CDR3 length: 18 amino acids. The CDR3 is CASSLKTSSGRTGNEQFF. Written as DNA, the CDR3 is TGTGCCAGCAGTTTAAAGACTTCTAGCGGGAGAACTGGCAATGAGCAGTTCTTC.

The chain couples TRBV4-1 to TRBJ2-5; TRBD2 agrees at 10 bases. CDR3 length: 15 amino acids. With V trimmed by 0 bases and J by 5 bases, 3 bases remained unmatched. The V gene's germline CDR1 is MGHRA and CDR2 YSYEKL. The CDR3 loop is CASSQDVLAGETQYF. The CDR3 region has the DNA TGCGCCAGCAGCCAAGATGTACTAGCGGGGGAGACCCAGTACTTC.

The rearrangement links TRBV27 to TRBJ2-7, with D possibly TRBD1 on 6 matching bases. Germline-derived CDR1 and CDR2 are MNHEY and SMNVEV (reference sequence). The V end was cut by 4 bases, the J end by 0 bases, with 13 bases between. The CDR3 extends over 15 amino acids. CDR3 in amino acids: CASSSTGLSSYEQYF. The CDR3 nucleotides read TGTGCCAGCAGTTCAACAGGGCTGAGCTCCTACGAGCAGTACTTC.

This chain joins TRBV7-3 and TRBJ2-5; 7 bases are shared with TRBD2. CDR3 length: 15 amino acids. The J segment lost 0 bases and the V segment lost 5 bases, leaving 6 bases of the junction unmatched. Germline V CDR1 and CDR2: SGHTA, FQGTGA. CDR3 region: CASSLQSGNQETQYF. CDR3 DNA sequence: TGTGCCAGCAGCCTCCAGAGCGGGAACCAAGAGACCCAGTACTTC.

The rearrangement uses TRBV7-2 and TRBJ1-2; D remains unclear. The ends were cut back, 3 bases at V and 5 bases at J, with 16 bases in the middle. Germline values: CDR1 SGHTA, CDR2 FQGNSA. The CDR3 extends over 15 amino acids. DNA of the CDR3: TGTGCCAGCAGCTTGGTACAGAAACTTGGGTATGGCTACACCTTC. This codes for CASSLVQKLGYGYTF.

The chain employs TRBV29-1 and TRBJ1-2; 11 positions agree with TRBD1. The germline V gene encodes CDR1 SQVTM and CDR2 ANQGSEA. J was trimmed by 7 bases and V by 2 bases; bases with no gene match: 3. The CDR3 runs 13 residues. Here the CDR3 DNA reads TGCAGCGTTGAAAGAGGGACAGGGGGTGGCTACACCTTC. This gives the protein CSVERGTGGGYTF.

This rearrangement joins TRBV6-5 to TRBJ2-2, with TRBD2 matching 9 bases. The trim removed 5 bases at V and 4 bases at J, leaving 5 bases unmatched. CDR3 length equals 15 residues. Germline lookup yields CDR1 MNHEY and CDR2 SVGAGI. CDR3 protein: CASSIAGEATGELFF. As DNA, the CDR3 is TGTGCCAGCAGTATAGCGGGAGAGGCCACCGGGGAGCTGTTTTTT.

DNA of the CDR3: TGTGCCAGCAGCCCTGGAGAGTACCAAGAGACCCAGTACTTC. It specifies CASSPGEYQETQYF. This chain uses TRBV7-9 with TRBJ2-5; D is uncertain. The CDR3 has 14 residues. Looked up from germline, CDR1 is SEHNR and CDR2 is FQNEAQ (reference sequence). V was cut by 5 bases and J by 0 bases, with 10 bases left in between.

The V and J genes are TRBV4-2 and TRBJ2-7; 9 bases are a match to TRBD1. The CDR3 is 15 amino acids. The trim removed 1 base at V and 2 bases at J, leaving 3 bases unmatched. In germline, CDR1 is LGHNA, CDR2 YNFKEQ. CDR3 sequence (DNA): TGTGCCAGCAGCCAAGTGGGACAGGGCACCTACGAGCAGTACTTC. Protein product: CASSQVGQGTYEQYF.

This rearrangement joins TRBV9 to TRBJ2-7; the match to TRBD2 covers 11 bases. Trimming cost V 3 bases and J 4 bases; bases outside gene matches: 3. CDR1 SGDLS and CDR2 YYNGEE come from the germline V gene. The CDR3 runs to 14 residues. CDR3 DNA sequence: TGTGCCAGCAGCGGTACTAGCGGGAGTTACGAGCAGTACTTC. Translated, it gives CASSGTSGSYEQYF.

The chain has TRBV2 and TRBJ2-2; 8 nucleotides align to TRBD1. The CDR3 covers 16 residues. Unmatched junction bases numbered 7, after V lost 5 bases and J lost 2 bases. Germline V gene data show CDR1 as SNHLY and CDR2 as FYNNEI. CDR3 DNA: TGTGCCAGCAGTATTGGACAGGGATTAAACACCGGGGAGCTGTTTTTT. Translation gives CASSIGQGLNTGELFF.

This sequence joins TRBV7-9 and TRBJ2-1; D is unresolved. The CDR3 has 13 residues. Trimming shortened V by 8 bases and J by 3 bases, and 11 bases separated the two germline ends. CDR1 SEHNR and CDR2 FQNEAQ come from the germline V gene (reference sequence). The CDR3 reads CASSSFGYNEQFF. In DNA form, the CDR3 reads TGTGCCAGCTCTAGTTTCGGCTACAATGAGCAGTTCTTC.

The chain uses TRBV5-6 and TRBJ2-5; 9 bases line up with TRBD2. The CDR3 has 16 amino acids. Looked up from germline, CDR1 is SGHDT and CDR2 is YYEEEE. V trimming: 1 base; J trimming: 5 bases; junction bases outside the gene matches: 9. The CDR3 DNA reads as TGTGCCAGCAGCTTGAGGGGCGGGAGGGCCGGGGAGACCCAGTACTTC. It specifies CASSLRGGRAGETQYF.

CDR3 coding DNA: TGCAGCGTTGAGGGCCAGGAGAACACTGAAGCTTTCTTT. Encoded protein: CSVEGQENTEAFF. This sequence joins TRBV29-1 and TRBJ1-1; unclear D gene. CDR3 length: 13 residues. The V end lost 3 bases, the J end lost 1 base, and 9 bases lay between the germline ends. CDR1 is SQVTM and CDR2 is ANQGSEA in the germline V gene. The full variable domain, completed using reference TRBV29-1 and TRBJ1-1, is SAVISQKPSRDICQRGTSLTIQCQVDSQVTMMFWYRQQPGQSLTLIATANQGSEATYESGFVIDKFPISRPNLTFSTLTVSNMSPEDSSIYLCSVEGQENTEAFFGQGTRLTVV.

This clone has a single count. The J gene is TRBJ2-2, the V gene TRBV4-3, with D perhaps TRBD2 (5 bases). Trimming removed 2 bases at V and 2 bases at J, with 12 bases between. Germline lookup yields CDR1 LGHNA and CDR2 YSLEER. CDR3 length: 16 residues. CDR3: CASSQWKDSNTGELFF. The CDR3 nucleotides read TGCGCCAGCAGCCAATGGAAGGACTCTAACACCGGGGAGCTGTTTTTT.

A single count supports this clone. This sequence joins TRBV14 and TRBJ2-6; 10 bases fit TRBD2. V was pared by 3 bases and J by 0 bases, with 11 bases of the junction left unmatched. This CDR3 has 20 residues. Germline V gene lookup returns CDR1 SGHDN and CDR2 FVKESK. The CDR3 region is CASSQDILAGTFSGANVLTF. CDR3 bases: TGTGCCAGCAGCCAGGATATACTAGCGGGGACCTTCTCTGGGGCCAACGTCCTGACTTTC.

The chain joins TRBV12-5 to TRBJ1-5; D is undetermined. Per the germline V gene, CDR1 is LGHNT and CDR2 is FRNRAP. V dropped 5 bases and J dropped 1 base, with 9 bases sitting between them. The CDR3 is 14 residues long. The CDR3 DNA sequence: TGTGCTAGTGGTCCCGACACGAGCAATCAGCCCCAGCATTTT. This sequence encodes CASGPDTSNQPQHF. The full variable domain, in which reference TRBV12-5 and TRBJ1-5 provide the parts outside the CDR3, is DARVTQTPRHKVTEMGQEVTMRCQPILGHNTVFWYRQTMMQGLELLAYFRNRAPLDDSGMPKDRFSAEMPDATLATLKIQPSEPRDSAVYFCASGPDTSNQPQHFGDGTRLSIL.

The V call is TRBV11-3, the J call TRBJ1-1; D may be TRBD1 (5 bases). CDR3 length: 13 residues. Per germline, CDR1 SGHNT and CDR2 YENEEA. The V and J ends lost 5 bases and 6 bases respectively, with 13 bases between them. The CDR3 is CASSQLTAAEAFF. CDR3 nucleotides: TGTGCCAGCAGCCAACTGACAGCTGCTGAAGCTTTCTTT. The full variable domain, its missing parts supplied by reference TRBV11-3 and TRBJ1-1, is EAGVVQSPRYKIIEKKQPVAFWCNPISGHNTLYWYLQNLGQGPELLIRYENEEAVDDSQLPKDRFSAERLKGVDSTLKIQPAELGDSAVYLCASSQLTAAEAFFGQGTRLTVV.

V is TRBV4-2 and J is TRBJ2-1; D gene ambiguous. Germline V gene sequence: CDR1 LGHNA, CDR2 YNFKEQ. The CDR3 length is 11 residues. V lost 1 base and J 9 bases, leaving 4 bases between the germline ends. The CDR3 is CASSQGIEQFF. The CDR3 bases are TGTGCCAGCAGCCAAGGTATTGAGCAGTTCTTC.

There are a few counts of this clone. The chain has TRBV19 and TRBJ1-1, with unresolved D. V dropped 7 bases and J dropped 0 bases, with 9 bases sitting between them. CDR1 and CDR2 from the germline V gene are LNHDA and SQIVND (reference sequence). CDR3 length: 13 amino acids. Here the CDR3 reads CASKRAVNTEAFF. The CDR3 DNA sequence: TGTGCCAGTAAAAGAGCCGTGAACACTGAAGCTTTCTTT.

The chain employs TRBV23-1 and TRBJ2-7; 9 nucleotides align to TRBD1. TRBV23-1 carries the ORF label, with uncertain function. This CDR3 has 16 residues. V lost 5 bases to trimming and J lost 5 bases; unmatched junction nucleotides: 13. CDR3: CASSKVRDRDFDEQYF. In nucleotides, the CDR3 is TGCGCCAGCAGTAAGGTCCGGGACAGGGATTTCGACGAGCAGTACTTC.

This clone was found once. The V gene is TRBV5-1, the J gene TRBJ2-2, with 9 positions matching TRBD1. This CDR3 region has 19 residues. J was trimmed by 6 bases and V by 2 bases; bases with no gene match: 17. The germline gives CDR1 SGHRS, CDR2 YFSETQ. CDR3 sequence reads: CASSLAATTGTGKSGELFF. DNA for the CDR3: TGCGCCAGCAGCTTAGCTGCTACAACCGGGACAGGGAAGTCCGGGGAGCTGTTTTTT.

The chain uses TRBV9 and TRBJ2-3, with 9 bases fitting TRBD2. Germline loops: CDR1 SGDLS, CDR2 YYNGEE. The CDR3 has 17 residues. J lost 3 bases, V lost 3 bases, and 11 bases had no gene match. CDR3 protein: CASSAGTSPTTTDTQYF. The CDR3, as DNA: TGTGCCAGCAGCGCCGGGACTAGCCCGACCACGACAGATACGCAGTATTTT.

This clone has only a few counts. The J gene is TRBJ2-7, the V gene TRBV5-6; 7 bases map to TRBD1. Germline values: CDR1 SGHDT, CDR2 YYEEEE. J lost 2 bases, V lost 4 bases, and 9 bases had no gene match. CDR3 length: 15 residues. CDR3 sequence: CASSMTGLGTYEQYF. DNA for the CDR3: TGTGCCAGCAGCATGACAGGGTTGGGAACCTACGAGCAGTACTTC.

The genes are TRBV4-3 and TRBJ2-1; no reliable D call. Looked up from germline, CDR1 is LGHNA and CDR2 is YSLEER. This CDR3 spans 17 amino acids. V gave up 4 bases and J gave up 0 bases, with 16 bases separating them. The CDR3 is CASSPSLSESSYNEQFF. The DNA for the CDR3 is TGCGCCAGCAGCCCCTCCCTTAGTGAGAGCTCCTACAATGAGCAGTTCTTC.

CDR3 DNA: TGTGCCAGCAGCCAAGATCTCGACTGGAACTATGGCTACACCTTC. Its protein product is CASSQDLDWNYGYTF. The chain couples TRBV4-2 to TRBJ1-2; D is uncertain. The CDR3 covers 15 residues. Germline V gene data show CDR1 as LGHNA and CDR2 as YNFKEQ. V was shortened by 0 bases and J by 2 bases, with 10 bases between the two germline ends.

V usage is TRBV7-2 and J usage is TRBJ2-2; 12 bases align to TRBD2. V was pared by 5 bases and J by 4 bases, with 11 bases of the junction left unmatched. This CDR3 region has 18 residues. Germline assignment: CDR1 SGHTA and CDR2 FQGNSA. CDR3 nucleotides: TGTGCCAGCAGCGAGTACTCAGGACTAGCGGGACGCACCGGGGAGCTGTTTTTT. This codes for CASSEYSGLAGRTGELFF.

This rearrangement joins TRBV6-5 to TRBJ2-3, with 8 bases lining up with TRBD2. The CDR3 length is 15 residues. V lost 6 bases to trimming and J lost 0 bases; unmatched junction nucleotides: 5. The germline V gene has CDR1 MNHEY and CDR2 SVGAGI. The CDR3: CASSAGLESTDTQYF. The CDR3 DNA is TGTGCCAGCAGCGCGGGACTAGAGAGCACAGATACGCAGTATTTT.